This is a list of T cell receptor beta chains from one sample in a study of T cells in localized non-small cell lung cancer. TCRdb's table, derived via immunoSEQ multiplex PCR, lists solely in-frame clones and lacks some. The data show approximately 34,000 clones, with about 92% seen just once and 7.9% held by the top ten. The sequences come from peripheral blood, collected before any cancer treatment. Every receptor here comes from a female donor over 55 with stage I lung adenocarcinoma. The CDR3 runs from the conserved cysteine through the conserved F or W. D genes are given only for firm matches. Where a row states a size, it is once, few, many or the class of an expanded clone; other rows omit it.

d_call	v_call	j_call	clone_size	cdr3_nt	cdr3_aa
-	TRBV2	TRBJ2-7	-	TGTGCCAGCATGAAGACCCTAGCGTTTGGCTCCTACGAGCAGTACTTC	CASMKTLAFGSYEQYF
-	TRBV6-5	TRBJ1-1	-	TGTGCCAGCAGTTACGGGAGGGAGACCTCGAGGGCTTTCTTT	CASSYGRETSRAFF
-	TRBV6-6	TRBJ1-1	-	TGTGCCAGCAAGTCCGACAGGCCAAACACTGAAGCTTTCTTT	CASKSDRPNTEAFF
-	TRBV7-9	TRBJ2-1	-	TGTGCCAGCAGCTTAAGCAGCTATAATGAGCAGTTCTTC	CASSLSSYNEQFF
TRBD1	TRBV7-6	TRBJ2-3	-	TGTGCCAGCAGCTTAACAGGGGCGGATACGCAGTATTTT	CASSLTGADTQYF
TRBD1	TRBV27	TRBJ1-1	-	TGTGCCAGCAGTTTAGGCGAGGGGGCAGGAGGAATGAACACTGAAGCTTTCTTT	CASSLGEGAGGMNTEAFF
-	TRBV9	TRBJ1-1	-	TGTGCCAGCAGCACGGGACGGACTTACACTGAAGCTTTCTTT	CASSTGRTYTEAFF
-	TRBV7-3	TRBJ1-3	-	TGTGCCAGCAGCTTTGGCCCCGTGGGTCCAGGAAACACCATATATTTT	CASSFGPVGPGNTIYF
-	TRBV5-4	TRBJ1-1	-	TGTGCCAGCAGCTTGACGGGGGTGAACACTGAAGCTTTCTTT	CASSLTGVNTEAFF
-	TRBV19	TRBJ1-3	-	TGTGCCAGTAGTATTGGACAGACTGGAAACACCATATATTTT	CASSIGQTGNTIYF
-	TRBV28	TRBJ1-1	once	TGTGCCAGCAGTGTGGACAGAGCGAACACTGAAGCTTTCTTT	CASSVDRANTEAFF
-	TRBV28	TRBJ1-3	-	TGTGCCAGCAGCCCGGGCCCTGGAAACACCATATATTTT	CASSPGPGNTIYF
-	TRBV5-1	TRBJ1-5	-	TGCGCCAGCAGCCCGGAGGGATACGACAATCAGCCCCAGCATTTT	CASSPEGYDNQPQHF
TRBD2	TRBV4-3	TRBJ2-3	-	TGCGCCAGCAGCCAAGGACTAGCGGGAGGAGATACGCAGTATTTT	CASSQGLAGGDTQYF
TRBD2	TRBV11-2	TRBJ2-1	-	TGTGCCAGCAGCTTAGGAACCGGGACTACCAATGAGCAGTTCTTC	CASSLGTGTTNEQFF
TRBD1	TRBV4-1	TRBJ2-3	-	TGCGCCAGCAGCCAAGAGATGGGCAGGGGGAACACAGATACGCAGTATTTT	CASSQEMGRGNTDTQYF
TRBD1	TRBV18	TRBJ1-1	-	TGTGCCAGCTCACTGGACAGGGAGGAAGCTTTCTTT	CASSLDREEAFF
TRBD1	TRBV6-5	TRBJ1-4	-	TGTGCCAGCAGTTACCTTGGGACAGGGAATGAAAAACTGTTTTTT	CASSYLGTGNEKLFF